The present entry profiles one T cell receptor (beta chain) with its context. What it binds is unknown. This record belongs to a study of cytomegalovirus exposure and HLA in healthy donors. Study-level results: A later analysis showed TCR association rates differing by HLA locus, peaking at DRB1 and lowest at HLA-C. The productive fraction for most TCR beta V segments was about 87% or about 30% in an earlier analysis. Using the classifier, cytomegalovirus status was reportedly diagnosed with high specificity and sensitivity.

The PCR had 60 Vbeta and 13 Jbeta primers. Profiling relied on immunoSEQ multiplex PCR, and the TCRdb table lists in-frame clones only, not all of them. The top ten clones hold 2% to 3% of a sample with 100,000 to 150,000 clones, 65% to 90% of them seen once. Germline values: CDR1 GTSNPN, CDR2 SVGIG (reference sequence). The CDR3 is made up of 12 amino acids. The V and J ends lost 8 bases and 2 bases respectively, with 13 bases between them. The study sampled nominally healthy donors, though unrecorded immune exposures were likely. The receptor's source is a man aged 50 to 59 in good health and CMV-seronegative. Sequences were obtained from PBMCs. This chain links TRBV30 with TRBJ2-7; TRBD1 is a possible D gene (5 bases). This chain's CDR3 is CAGHGAAYEQYF. The CDR3 bases are TGTGCCGGTCATGGGGCTGCCTACGAGCAGTACTTC. Combining the CDR3 with reference TRBV30 and TRBJ2-7 gives the whole variable domain SQTIHQWPATLVQPVGSPLSLECTVEGTSNPNLYWYRQAAGRGLQLLFYSVGIGQISSEVPQNLSASRPQDRQFILSSKKLLLSDSGFYLCAGHGAAYEQYFGPGTRLTVT.